Listed below are T cell receptor beta chains from one sample, sequenced in a study of regulatory T cells in long-lasting Graves disease. MiXCR, applied by TCRdb to the multiplex PCR reads, yields one record per CDR3 protein. The sample contains about 310,000 distinct CDR3 sequences, roughly 18% of which appear only once. Sequencing used peripheral blood mononuclear cells (PBMCs), obtained at new diagnosis, from a patient treated with antithyroid drugs. Receptors were obtained from a female donor with Graves disease. Each CDR3 is given with its conserved first and last residue. D genes are given only for firm matches.

j_call | v_call | d_call | cdr3_aa
TRBJ2-7 | TRBV24-1 | TRBD1 | CATSDFSWTGEEEQYF
TRBJ2-5 | TRBV2 | TRBD1 | CASTGTGGGETQYF
TRBJ2-6 | TRBV9 | TRBD1 | CASSVEGGQGGVLTF
TRBJ1-6 | TRBV30 | - | CAWDSDSYNSPLHF
TRBJ2-4 | TRBV4-1 | TRBD1 | CASSQGQTGAPNIQYF
TRBJ2-1 | TRBV2 | - | CASRGESGNEQFF
TRBJ2-3 | TRBV2 | - | CASSEASESTDTQYF
TRBJ1-1 | TRBV5-1 | - | CASSLEGTLNTEAFF
TRBJ2-3 | TRBV12-3/TRBV12-4 | - | CASSLQDTPSTDTQYF
TRBJ2-3 | TRBV6-1 | - | CASTEGVNTQYF
TRBJ2-7 | TRBV10-3 | TRBD1 | CAISEQGQGLGEQYF
TRBJ2-5 | TRBV7-6 | - | CASSPSPRETQYF
TRBJ1-2 | TRBV19 | TRBD1 | CASSILGQGYYGYTF
TRBJ1-4 | TRBV6-1 | - | CASSGPPVVLVEEKLFF
TRBJ2-1 | TRBV19 | - | CASSMGPYNEQFF
TRBJ2-7 | TRBV7-9 | TRBD1 | CASSSRDRSSYEQYF